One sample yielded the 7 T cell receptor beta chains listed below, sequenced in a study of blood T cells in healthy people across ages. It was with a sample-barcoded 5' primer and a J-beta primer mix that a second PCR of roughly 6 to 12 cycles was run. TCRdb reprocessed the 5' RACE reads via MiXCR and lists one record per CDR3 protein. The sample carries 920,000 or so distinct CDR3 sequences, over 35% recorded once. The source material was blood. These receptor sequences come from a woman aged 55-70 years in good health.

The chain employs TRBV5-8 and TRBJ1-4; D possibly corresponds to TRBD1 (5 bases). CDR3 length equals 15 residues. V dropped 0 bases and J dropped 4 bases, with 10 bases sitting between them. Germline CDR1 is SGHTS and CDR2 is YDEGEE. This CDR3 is CASSLDAGGNEKLFF. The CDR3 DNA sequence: TGTGCCAGCAGCTTGGACGCTGGGGGTAATGAAAAACTGTTTTTT.

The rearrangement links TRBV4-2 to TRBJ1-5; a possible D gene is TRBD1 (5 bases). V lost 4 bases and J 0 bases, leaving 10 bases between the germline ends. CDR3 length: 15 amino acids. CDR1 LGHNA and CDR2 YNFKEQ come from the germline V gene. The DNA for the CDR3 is TGTGCCAGCAGCCCCTCGGGGGATAGCAATCAGCCCCAGCATTTT. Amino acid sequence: CASSPSGDSNQPQHF.

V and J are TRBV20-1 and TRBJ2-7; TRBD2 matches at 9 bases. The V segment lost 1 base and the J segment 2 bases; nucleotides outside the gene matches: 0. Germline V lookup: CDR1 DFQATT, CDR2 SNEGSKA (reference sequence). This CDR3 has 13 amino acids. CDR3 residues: CSARVAGAYEQYF. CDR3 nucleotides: TGCAGTGCTAGAGTAGCGGGAGCCTACGAGCAGTACTTC.

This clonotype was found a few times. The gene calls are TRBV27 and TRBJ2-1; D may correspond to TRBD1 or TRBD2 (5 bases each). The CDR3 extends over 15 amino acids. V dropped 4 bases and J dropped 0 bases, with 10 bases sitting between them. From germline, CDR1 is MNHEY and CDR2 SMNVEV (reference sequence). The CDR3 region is CASSWDGSSYNEQFF. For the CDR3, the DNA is TGTGCCAGCAGTTGGGACGGTAGCTCCTACAATGAGCAGTTCTTC.

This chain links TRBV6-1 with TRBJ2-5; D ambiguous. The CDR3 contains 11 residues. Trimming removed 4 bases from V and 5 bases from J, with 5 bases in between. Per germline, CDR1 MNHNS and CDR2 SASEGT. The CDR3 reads CASSATETQYF. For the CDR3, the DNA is TGTGCCAGCAGTGCTACTGAGACCCAGTACTTC.

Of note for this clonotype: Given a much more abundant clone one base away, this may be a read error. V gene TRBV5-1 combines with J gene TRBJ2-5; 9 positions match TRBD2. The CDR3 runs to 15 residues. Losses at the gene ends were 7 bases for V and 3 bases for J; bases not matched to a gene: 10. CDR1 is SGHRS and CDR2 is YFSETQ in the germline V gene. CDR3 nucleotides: TGCGCCAGCGGCCCCTATAGCGGGAGTGAAGAGACCCAGTACTTC. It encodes CASGPYSGSEETQYF.

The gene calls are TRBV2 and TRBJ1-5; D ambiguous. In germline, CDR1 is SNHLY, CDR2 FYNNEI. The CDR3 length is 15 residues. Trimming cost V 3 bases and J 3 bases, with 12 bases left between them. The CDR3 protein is CASSDGTAVNQPQHF. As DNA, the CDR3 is TGTGCCAGCAGTGACGGAACAGCCGTCAATCAGCCCCAGCATTTT. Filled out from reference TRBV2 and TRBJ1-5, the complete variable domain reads EPEVTQTPSHQVTQMGQEVILRCVPISNHLYFYWYRQILGQKVEFLVSFYNNEISEKSEIFDDQFSVERPDGSNFTLKIRSTKLEDSAMYFCASSDGTAVNQPQHFGDGTRLSIL.